The 7 T cell receptor beta chains listed next were all sequenced from one sample in a study of long-term antiretroviral therapy in people with HIV. The assay used was immunoSEQ (version v3.0), run at survey level. Measured with immunoSEQ multiplex PCR; TCRdb has only the in-frame clones, and not every one. The sample holds approximately 20,000 clones, around 80% seen once. The sequences come from unsorted PBMCs, collected 2.2 years after starting antiretroviral therapy. All receptors come from a man aged 45-60 years with HIV.

This clone was seen a few times. V usage is TRBV5-1 and J usage is TRBJ2-7, with 9 positions matching TRBD1. The CDR3 extends over 14 amino acids. Trimming at V came to 6 bases and at J to 5 bases, leaving 9 bases not matched to a gene. The germline V gene encodes CDR1 SGHRS and CDR2 YFSETQ. CDR3 sequence reads: CASTHTGGSNEQYF. The DNA for the CDR3 is TGCGCCAGCACCCACACAGGGGGCTCTAACGAGCAGTACTTC.

This rearrangement joins TRBV7-2 to TRBJ2-1, with 7 bases aligning to TRBD2. This CDR3 spans 16 amino acids. Trimming at V came to 2 bases and at J to 3 bases, leaving 7 bases not matched to a gene. The germline V gene encodes CDR1 SGHTA and CDR2 FQGNSA. CDR3 amino acids: CASSLPLAALYNEQFF. CDR3 sequence (DNA): TGTGCCAGCAGCTTACCCCTAGCGGCCCTCTACAATGAGCAGTTCTTC.

This clone was seen only once. DNA of the CDR3: TGTGCCAGCAGTTTTATGTATAGCAATCAGCCCCAGCATTTT. Encoded protein: CASSFMYSNQPQHF. The chain is built from TRBV28 and TRBJ1-5, with no clear D. CDR3 length: 14 residues. CDR1 MDHEN and CDR2 SYDVKM come from the germline V gene. V gave up 3 bases and J gave up 0 bases, with 6 bases separating them. The full variable domain, rest sourced from reference TRBV28 and TRBJ1-5, is DVKVTQSSRYLVKRTGEKVFLECVQDMDHENMFWYRQDPGLGLRLIYFSYDVKMKEKGDIPEGYSVSREKKERFSLILESASTNQTSMYLCASSFMYSNQPQHFGDGTRLSIL.

The V gene is TRBV5-4, the J gene TRBJ1-6; perhaps TRBD1 as D (5 bases). CDR1 SGHNT and CDR2 YYREEE come from the germline V gene (reference sequence). V was trimmed by 4 bases and J by 5 bases, leaving 10 bases between them. The CDR3 length is 14 residues. CDR3: CASSGTRHNSPLHF. CDR3 bases: TGTGCCAGCAGCGGGACGCGACATAATTCACCCCTCCACTTT.

This clone appeared once. This chain connects TRBV4-1 to TRBJ2-3; 9 positions match TRBD1. After removal of 0 bases from V and 2 bases from J, the junction contained 6 bases not matched to a gene. The CDR3 contains 17 residues. Germline-derived CDR1 and CDR2 are MGHRA and YSYEKL. The CDR3 DNA reads as TGCGCCAGCAGCCAAGAGGGACAGGGTCGTTTCACAGATACGCAGTATTTT. It codes for CASSQEGQGRFTDTQYF.

V is TRBV2 and J is TRBJ2-7; 9 bases fit TRBD1. This CDR3 has 15 amino acids. Germline loops: CDR1 SNHLY, CDR2 FYNNEI. V shed 6 bases and J 0 bases; nucleotides not matched to a gene: 6. This CDR3 reads CASRRTGVGSYEQYF. CDR3 DNA: TGTGCCAGCAGGAGGACAGGGGTAGGCTCCTACGAGCAGTACTTC.

This clone occurred once. One end of the junction fails to match germline, which may point to a read error. This chain links TRBV5-3 with TRBJ1-2; TRBD1 matches at 7 bases. TRBV5-3 is an ORF, with its function uncertain. CDR3 length: 15 residues. CDR3 sequence reads: CASSLALGDSYGYTF. In DNA, the CDR3 is TGTGCCAGCAGCTTGGCCTTGGGGGACAGCTATGGCTACACCTTC.